Listed below are T cell receptor beta chains from one sample, sequenced in a study of CD8+CD57+ T cells in acquired aplastic anemia. TCRdb used MiXCR to reprocess the reads, holding one entry per CDR3 protein. The sample includes a few hundred thousand distinct CDR3 sequences, 61% of them seen just once. Specimen: sorted CD4+, CD8+, or CD8+CD57+ T cells (not recorded which) from PBMCs. The receptors originated from a human donor in good health. Both conserved end residues are part of each CDR3. Fields, in order: J gene, V gene, CDR3 length, D gene, clone size, CDR3 DNA, CDR3 protein. The D gene is left open where the match is weak. Rows give clone size only sometimes, using once, few, many, or a class for an expanded clone.

>TRBJ1-2|TRBV7-2|14|NA|NA
TGTGCCAGCAGCCGAGGGATAGGCGACTATGGCTACACCTTC
CASSRGIGDYGYTF
>TRBJ2-2|TRBV7-8|15|NA|NA
TGTGCCAGCAGCCCAGAGGGGGGGGGCAGCTGGGAGCTGTTTTTT
CASSPEGGGSWELFF
>TRBJ2-5|TRBV7-9|13|NA|few
TGTGCCAGCAGCGGGTCAGCACAAGAGACCCAGTACTTC
CASSGSAQETQYF
>TRBJ2-7|TRBV6-5|13|NA|many
TGTGCCAGCAGTTACTCGGTCTCCTACGAGCAGTACTTC
CASSYSVSYEQYF
>TRBJ2-1|TRBV20-1|14|TRBD2|NA
TGCAGTGAGTCCGCGGGAGCCCCCTACAATGAGCAGTTCTTC
CSESAGAPYNEQFF
>TRBJ2-1|TRBV5-1|14|TRBD1|NA
TGCGCCAGCAGCTTGGGGACAGGGGACAATGAGCAGTTCTTC
CASSLGTGDNEQFF
>TRBJ1-2|TRBV5-6|14|NA|NA
TGTGCCAGCAGCCCAGACGGACCGAGCTATGGCTACACCTTC
CASSPDGPSYGYTF
>TRBJ1-4|TRBV29-1|13|NA|few
TGCAGCGTTGTGTCAGCAACTAATGAAAAACTGTTTTTT
CSVVSATNEKLFF
>TRBJ1-1|TRBV12-3/TRBV12-4|14|NA|NA
TGTGCCAGCAGTTGGGAGGGGGGAAACACTGAAGCTTTCTTT
CASSWEGGNTEAFF
>TRBJ2-3|TRBV9|11|NA|NA
TGTGCCAGCGATGGCGGGGATACGCAGTATTTT
CASDGGDTQYF
>TRBJ1-2|TRBV7-7|20|NA|many
TGTGCCAGCAGCTTCTCCCCCCTCTCTTCGGCCCCAGGGGAGAACTATGGCTACACCTTC
CASSFSPLSSAPGENYGYTF
>TRBJ1-1|TRBV15|13|NA|few
TGTGCCACCAGCAGAGATGAGACATCTGAAGCTTTCTTT
CATSRDETSEAFF
>TRBJ1-5|TRBV4-1|14|NA|many
TGCGCCAGCAGCCAAGTTCAGTCTAATCAGCCCCAGCATTTT
CASSQVQSNQPQHF
>TRBJ2-7|TRBV24-1|15|TRBD1|NA
TGTGCCACCAGTGACTGGGACAGGGGAAGATACGAGCAGTACTTC
CATSDWDRGRYEQYF
>TRBJ1-6|TRBV5-1|14|NA|NA
TGCGCCAGCGCTCCCGGGACTACGAATTCACCCCTCCACTTT
CASAPGTTNSPLHF
>TRBJ2-5|TRBV5-4|14|NA|NA
TGTGCCAGCAGCTTGTATACCTCGGCAGAGACCCAGTACTTC
CASSLYTSAETQYF
>TRBJ2-1|TRBV24-1|14|NA|once
TGTGCCACCAGTGATTTGACCGGAATGAATGAGCAGTTCTTC
CATSDLTGMNEQFF
>TRBJ2-7|TRBV7-8|14|NA|many
TGTGCCAGCAGCTTAGGGCAGGGGGGGGACGAGCAGTACTTC
CASSLGQGGDEQYF
>TRBJ2-1|TRBV7-6|18|TRBD2|NA
TGTGCCAGCAGCCAAGGGACTAGCGGGGGGAGCCCCTACAATGAGCAGTTCTTC
CASSQGTSGGSPYNEQFF
>TRBJ1-4|TRBV7-6|16|NA|NA
TGTGCCAGCAGCTTAGGAGGGGTTGGGGCTAATGAAAAACTGTTTTTT
CASSLGGVGANEKLFF
>TRBJ2-3|TRBV5-1|14|NA|NA
TGCGCCAGCAGACTCGGGACGGTCACAGATACGCAGTATTTT
CASRLGTVTDTQYF
>TRBJ2-7|TRBV12-3/TRBV12-4|13|NA|few
TGTGCCAGCAGTCCAGAGGGAGATTACGAGCAGTACTTC
CASSPEGDYEQYF
>TRBJ2-2|TRBV9|17|NA|NA
TGTGCCAGCAGCGTTTCGCCAGGGGCTCTTAGAGGCGGGGAGCTGTTTTTT
CASSVSPGALRGGELFF
>TRBJ1-5|TRBV20-1|13|NA|NA
TGCAGTGCCCCTGGGGGGGGGGGACGGCCCCAGCATTTT
CSAPGGGGRPQHF
>TRBJ1-2|TRBV6-6|11|NA|NA
TGTGCCAGTTACAGGAGGGTAGGCTACACCTTC
CASYRRVGYTF
>TRBJ1-3|TRBV7-9|15|NA|many
TGTGCCAGCAGCTTGGGGGCCGGCTCTGGAAACACCATATATTTT
CASSLGAGSGNTIYF